This T cell receptor (beta chain) was found in a study of blood T cell repertoires in COVID-19. Study at large: COVID-19 samples, acute and convalescent, were from the United States, Italy and Spain. Nucleic acid was either cDNA or gDNA, and it came from T cells, B-cell-depleted T cells, or PBMCs.

Study processing details: Nucleated cell number was recorded as an estimate derived from reference gene primer amplification. Only in-frame clones appear in the TCRdb table, and some are missing; sequencing was by immunoSEQ multiplex PCR. V and J calls and clone size are those listed in that table; D and trimming were worked out from the DNA. The table includes 60,000 to 95,000 clones, roughly 90% detected once. Losses at the gene ends were 0 bases for V and 2 bases for J; bases not matched to a gene: 6. The length of the CDR3 is 16 residues. CDR1 and CDR2 (germline): SGHDT, YYEEEE. This TCR was recovered from a woman over 75 with active or convalescent COVID-19. V is TRBV5-6 and J is TRBJ2-3; 7 bases match TRBD2. Sequencing used peripheral blood. CDR3 coding DNA: TGTGCCAGCAGCTTGGGGACCGGGGGGTACACAGATACGCAGTATTTT. Amino acid sequence: CASSLGTGGYTDTQYF.